Listed here are 23 T cell receptor beta chains from one sample, sequenced in a study of CD8 T cells in ankylosing spondylitis. Findings and limits, study-wide: Blood of patients with ankylosing spondylitis appeared to be characterized by a TCR beta motif of about eight highly homologous variants.

TCRdb reprocessed the 5' RACE reads via MiXCR and lists one record per CDR3 protein. The data contain around 91,000 distinct CDR3 sequences, roughly 8.5% of them singletons. The antigens these receptors bind are not known. The sequenced sample consisted of blood, either unsorted or a sorted T cell fraction (not recorded which). These receptors were taken from a male donor with ankylosing spondylitis.

A few counts support this clonotype. The chain is built from TRBV13 and TRBJ2-7, with TRBD2 identical over 10 bases. Trimming at V came to 5 bases and at J to 3 bases, leaving 7 bases not matched to a gene. Germline values: CDR1 PRHDT, CDR2 FYEKMQ (reference sequence). This CDR3 is 15 amino acids long. The CDR3 DNA reads TGTGCCAGCAGCCAAGGACTAGCGGACTTCTACGAGCAGTACTTC. Translating gives CASSQGLADFYEQYF.

This clonotype has only a few counts. The V gene is TRBV12-3 or TRBV12-4, the J gene TRBJ2-3; D is unclear. With 3 bases removed from V and 0 bases from J, the gap between germline ends came to 10 bases. The CDR3 covers 15 residues. The CDR3 spells CASSFAGLSTDTQYF. CDR3 nucleotides: TGTGCCAGCAGTTTTGCAGGCCTTAGCACAGATACGCAGTATTTT.

The V gene is TRBV15, the J gene TRBJ1-5; 7 bases match TRBD1. In germline, CDR1 is LNHNV, CDR2 YYDKDF (reference sequence). J lost 1 base, V lost 4 bases, and 7 bases had no gene match. CDR3 size: 16 residues. The CDR3 loop reads CATSTRGGVSNQPQHF. The CDR3 DNA is TGTGCCACCAGCACTCGAGGGGGCGTCAGCAATCAGCCCCAGCATTTT.

This clonotype showed up many times. The chain recombines TRBV7-9 with TRBJ1-1; no firm D call. V gave up 3 bases and J gave up 3 bases, with 5 bases separating them. This CDR3 has 12 amino acids. The germline CDR1 and CDR2 sequences are SEHNR and FQNEAQ (reference sequence). Here the CDR3 DNA reads TGTGCCAGCAGCTTTTTGTACACTGAAGCTTTCTTT. Residues: CASSFLYTEAFF.

The V call is TRBV7-6, the J call TRBJ1-2, with 8 nucleotides matching TRBD1. Germline loops: CDR1 SGHVS, CDR2 FNYEAQ. The CDR3 spans 17 residues. With 2 bases clipped from V and 7 bases from J, the junction kept 15 bases outside the gene matches. The CDR3 loop is CASSLWRGRGPARGYTF. The CDR3 DNA reads as TGTGCCAGCAGCTTATGGCGAGGCAGGGGGCCTGCGCGTGGCTACACCTTC.

This clonotype was counted between two and nine times. The chain has TRBV11-2 and TRBJ2-1, with TRBD2 identical over 12 bases. The trim removed 2 bases at V and 7 bases at J, leaving 12 bases unmatched. Germline CDR1 reads SGHAT; CDR2 reads FQNNGV. This CDR3 has 18 residues. The CDR3 sequence: CASSLPGGLAGRLNEQFF. CDR3 in DNA: TGTGCCAGCAGCTTACCAGGAGGACTAGCGGGAAGGTTGAATGAGCAGTTCTTC.

This clonotype was found a few times. V is TRBV7-9 and J is TRBJ2-5, with 8 bases fitting TRBD2. Germline V gives CDR1 SEHNR, CDR2 FQNEAQ (reference sequence). Trimming cost V 5 bases and J 5 bases; bases outside gene matches: 10. The length of the CDR3 is 15 residues. CDR3 loop: CASSPFGRVWETQYF. CDR3 bases: TGTGCCAGCAGCCCATTCGGGAGGGTTTGGGAGACCCAGTACTTC.

The chain carries TRBV20-1 and TRBJ2-1; D is ambiguous. Between the trimmed V and J ends, which lost 0 bases and 10 bases, there was a span of 10 bases. The CDR3 runs 12 residues. Germline V gene lookup returns CDR1 DFQATT and CDR2 SNEGSKA (reference sequence). This CDR3 is CSARDRTEEQFF. Written as DNA, the CDR3 is TGCAGTGCTAGAGATCGTACGGAAGAGCAGTTCTTC.

The chain recombines TRBV7-8 with TRBJ1-5, with D possibly being TRBD1 (6 bases). Germline V CDR1 and CDR2: SGHVS, FQNEAQ. The V end was cut by 5 bases, the J end by 6 bases, with 14 bases between. The CDR3 totals 14 residues. CDR3 residues: CASSPRGAGQPQHF. Written as DNA, the CDR3 is TGTGCCAGCAGCCCTAGGGGGGCAGGTCAGCCCCAGCATTTT.

This clonotype was counted ten times or more. This chain joins TRBV28 and TRBJ2-5; D is undetermined. The ends were cut back, 2 bases at V and 9 bases at J, with 7 bases in the middle. The CDR3 has 11 residues. Germline assignment: CDR1 MDHEN and CDR2 SYDVKM. In nucleotides, the CDR3 is TGTGCCAGCAGTTTAGGGGTGGCCCAGTACTTC. This translates into CASSLGVAQYF.

The chain has TRBV7-8 and TRBJ1-1; no firm D call. This CDR3 region has 15 residues. Trimming shortened V by 2 bases and J by 1 base, and 11 bases separated the two germline ends. Germline values: CDR1 SGHVS, CDR2 FQNEAQ. The chain's CDR3 is CASSLSAIRNTEAFF. The CDR3 region has the DNA TGTGCCAGCAGCTTATCGGCCATTCGGAACACTGAAGCTTTCTTT.

The rearrangement links TRBV7-6 to TRBJ2-1, with 11 bases matching TRBD2. The CDR3 runs to 17 residues. V was clipped by 1 base and J by 6 bases; unmatched bases: 8. CDR1 is SGHVS, CDR2 FNYEAQ, per germline. In DNA form, the CDR3 reads TGTGCCAGCAGCTTAGAGACTAGCGGGATGAGGTTCAATGAGCAGTTCTTC. It yields the protein CASSLETSGMRFNEQFF.

This clonotype was detected ten times or more. The chain has TRBV5-1 and TRBJ1-1; D is unresolved. The CDR3 runs to 14 residues. The V and J ends lost 6 bases and 2 bases respectively, with 14 bases between them. The germline V gene encodes CDR1 SGHRS and CDR2 YFSETQ. CDR3 DNA sequence: TGCGCCAGCACCCCGACTGCCTTTAACACTGAAGCTTTCTTT. It yields the protein CASTPTAFNTEAFF.

V usage is TRBV7-9 and J usage is TRBJ2-1; no definite D call. CDR3 length: 13 amino acids. Germline V gene sequence: CDR1 SEHNR, CDR2 FQNEAQ (reference sequence). The V and J ends lost 1 base and 4 bases respectively, with 5 bases between them. The chain's CDR3 is CASSLEDYNEQFF. CDR3 DNA sequence: TGTGCCAGCAGCTTAGAAGATTACAATGAGCAGTTCTTC.

The table lists this clonotype with many counts. The genes are TRBV2 and TRBJ2-3, with 8 nucleotides matching TRBD2. Unmatched junction bases numbered 7, after V lost 2 bases and J lost 6 bases. CDR3 size: 15 residues. From germline, CDR1 is SNHLY and CDR2 FYNNEI. CDR3 in amino acids: CASSELAGPGDTQYF. CDR3 coding DNA: TGTGCCAGCAGTGAACTAGCGGGTCCGGGCGATACGCAGTATTTT.

V usage is TRBV19 and J usage is TRBJ2-1, with TRBD1 matching over 8 bases. With 5 bases clipped from V and 3 bases from J, the junction kept 9 bases outside the gene matches. There are 16 residues in the CDR3. From germline, CDR1 is LNHDA and CDR2 SQIVND (reference sequence). CDR3 sequence: CASSESGRGHYNEQFF. The DNA of the CDR3 is TGTGCCAGTAGTGAGTCCGGCAGGGGGCACTACAATGAGCAGTTCTTC.

The chain recombines TRBV14 with TRBJ2-2; a possible D gene is TRBD1 (5 bases). CDR3 length: 13 residues. In germline, CDR1 is SGHDN, CDR2 FVKESK. Trimming pared 1 base from V and 6 bases from J, leaving 6 bases between. The CDR3 region has the DNA TGTGCCAGCAGCCAAGTAGGGGCCGGGGAGCTGTTTTTT. Encoded protein: CASSQVGAGELFF.

V and J are TRBV9 and TRBJ2-7; perhaps D is TRBD1 or TRBD2 (6 bases each). This CDR3 contains 15 residues. Trimming left V 3 bases short and J 2 bases short, with 15 bases between. The germline V gene encodes CDR1 SGDLS and CDR2 YYNGEE. CDR3 protein: CASSAREGGPYEQYF. The CDR3 DNA reads TGTGCCAGCAGCGCCAGAGAAGGGGGGCCCTACGAGCAGTACTTC.

This clonotype has more than one count but fewer than ten. The rearrangement links TRBV13 to TRBJ2-5, with D unclear. Germline CDR1 PRHDT, CDR2 FYEKMQ (reference sequence). CDR3 length: 16 residues. Deletions cut 2 bases from V and 2 bases from J, with 15 bases between. The CDR3 loop is CASSLNPLSPQETQYF. The CDR3 region has the DNA TGTGCCAGCAGCTTAAACCCCCTTTCGCCGCAAGAGACCCAGTACTTC. Full variable domain (rest looked up from reference TRBV13 and TRBJ2-5): AAGVIQSPRHLIKEKRETATLKCYPIPRHDTVYWYQQGPGQDPQFLISFYEKMQSDKGSIPDRFSAQQFSDYHSELNMSSLELGDSALYFCASSLNPLSPQETQYFGPGTRLLVL.

Ten or more counts support this clonotype. The chain recombines TRBV20-1 with TRBJ2-3; D is unclear. Germline CDR1 is DFQATT and CDR2 is SNEGSKA (reference sequence). This CDR3 spans 14 amino acids. Trimming stripped 0 bases from V and 4 bases from J, with 11 bases between. Here the CDR3 reads CSAREKIHADTQYF. Written as DNA, the CDR3 is TGCAGTGCTAGAGAGAAGATCCACGCAGATACGCAGTATTTT.

This chain connects TRBV4-2 to TRBJ2-7, with D perhaps matching TRBD2 (6 bases). The germline V and J ends were trimmed by 0 bases and 7 bases, with 13 bases remaining between them. The length of the CDR3 is 14 residues. Per the germline V gene, CDR1 is LGHNA and CDR2 is YNFKEQ. The CDR3 loop is CASSQELSAGEQYV. The CDR3 coding sequence is TGTGCCAGCAGCCAAGAACTCTCCGCGGGAGAGCAGTACGTC.

A few counts support this clonotype. The rearrangement uses TRBV11-3 and TRBJ2-3, with 9 bases aligning to TRBD1. The V gene end was trimmed by 5 bases and the J gene end by 2 bases; junction bases not matched to a gene: 5. Germline-derived CDR1 and CDR2 are SGHNT and YENEEA. CDR3 size: 15 residues. The CDR3 sequence is CASSRDRDYTDTQYF. The CDR3 nucleotides read TGTGCCAGCAGCCGGGACAGGGATTACACAGATACGCAGTATTTT.

This sequence joins TRBV12-3 or TRBV12-4 and TRBJ2-1; the D gene is possibly TRBD2 (5 bases). The CDR3 is 14 amino acids. The ends were cut back, 3 bases at V and 8 bases at J, with 14 bases in the middle. The CDR3 protein is CASSFLRGSDEQFF. The CDR3 coding sequence is TGTGCCAGCAGTTTTTTACGGGGATCGGATGAGCAGTTCTTC.